The rows below give T cell receptor beta chains drawn from one sample of a study of persistence of HIV-infected CD4 T cells. TCRdb's table, derived via immunoSEQ multiplex PCR, lists solely in-frame clones and lacks some. Of 37,000 or so clones detected, around 80% appear once; the ten largest clones hold roughly 1.5%. The antigens for these receptors are not known. Material: CD4+ T cells sorted from PBMCs after approximately 18-hour stimulation, obtained from a patient who received antiretroviral therapy. These receptors all come from an adult man with HIV who was CMV-seropositive. CDR3s include the opening cysteine and the closing phenylalanine or tryptophan. The D gene is left open where the match is weak. Some rows have no size entry. The others give once, few or many, or a class for an expanded clone.

TRBJ2-1 | - | TRBV5-5 | 15 | TRBD2 | CASSSLAGVGNEQFF | TGTGCCAGCAGCTCCCTAGCGGGGGTAGGCAATGAGCAGTTCTTC
TRBJ1-3 | few | TRBV7-9 | 17 | TRBD1 | CASSYTWTGDSGNTIYF | TGTGCCAGCAGCTACACCTGGACAGGGGACTCTGGAAACACCATATATTTT
TRBJ1-5 | - | TRBV6-5 | 12 | - | CASNNPGEPQHF | TGTGCCAGCAATAACCCGGGGGAGCCCCAGCATTTT
TRBJ2-3 | - | TRBV7-6 | 17 | TRBD2 | CASSPQTSGGVTDTQYF | TGTGCCAGCAGCCCTCAGACTAGCGGGGGGGTCACAGATACGCAGTATTTT
TRBJ2-5 | - | TRBV6-5 | 15 | TRBD2 | CASSLSGGQGETQYF | TGTGCCAGCAGTTTGAGCGGGGGCCAGGGAGAGACCCAGTACTTC
TRBJ2-5 | - | TRBV29-1 | 12 | TRBD1 | CSVQGAQETQYF | TGCAGCGTCCAGGGGGCTCAAGAGACCCAGTACTTC
TRBJ1-2 | - | TRBV30 | 15 | TRBD1 | CAWSLPTTGAGGYTF | TGTGCCTGGAGCCTCCCTACCACAGGGGCAGGTGGCTACACCTTC
TRBJ1-2 | - | TRBV5-6 | 19 | - | CASSLRGTASPGANYGYTF | TGTGCCAGCAGCTTGAGGGGGACGGCATCCCCTGGGGCTAACTATGGCTACACCTTC
TRBJ2-2 | - | TRBV7-9 | 14 | - | CASSLNMNTGELFF | TGTGCCAGCAGTCTAAACATGAACACCGGGGAGCTGTTTTTT
TRBJ1-2 | - | TRBV6-5 | 13 | - | CASSPVTNYGYTF | TGTGCCAGCAGCCCCGTCACTAATTATGGCTACACCTTC
TRBJ1-5 | - | TRBV19 | 17 | - | CASSIDHTSPNSQPQHF | TGTGCCAGTAGTATAGATCACACCAGCCCGAATAGTCAGCCCCAGCATTTT
TRBJ1-1 | few | TRBV12-5 | 13 | TRBD1 | CASGLGQGAKAFF | TGTGCTAGTGGCCTTGGACAGGGGGCTAAAGCTTTCTTT